This entry features one TCR beta chain sequence. Antigen specificity is unknown. The data were obtained in a study of T cell responses to AZD1222 COVID-19 vaccine. Looking at the study overall: The study pooled second doses at about 4 or about 12 weeks.

Profiled with immunoSEQ multiplex PCR; TCRdb holds only in-frame clones, not every one. The table has 150,000 to 200,000 clones, 92% seen once. Study-wide findings and caveats: Clonal diversity may have been underestimated, and the donors were mostly white British, with more females than males. Researchers took repertoire samples only after the peak T cell response had come.

The sample in question was peripheral blood, obtained on day 0 of AZD1222 vaccination. The source of this sequence is an adult in good health.

CDR3 nucleotides: TGCGCCAGCAGCTTGGCTCGGAGGGACACCGGGGAGCTGTTTTTT. Its translation: CASSLARRDTGELFF. The gene calls are TRBV5-1 and TRBJ2-2; D is possibly TRBD2 (6 bases). CDR3 size: 15 residues. The germline V and J ends were trimmed by 0 bases and 3 bases, with 9 bases remaining between them. CDR1 is SGHRS and CDR2 is YFSETQ in the germline V gene.